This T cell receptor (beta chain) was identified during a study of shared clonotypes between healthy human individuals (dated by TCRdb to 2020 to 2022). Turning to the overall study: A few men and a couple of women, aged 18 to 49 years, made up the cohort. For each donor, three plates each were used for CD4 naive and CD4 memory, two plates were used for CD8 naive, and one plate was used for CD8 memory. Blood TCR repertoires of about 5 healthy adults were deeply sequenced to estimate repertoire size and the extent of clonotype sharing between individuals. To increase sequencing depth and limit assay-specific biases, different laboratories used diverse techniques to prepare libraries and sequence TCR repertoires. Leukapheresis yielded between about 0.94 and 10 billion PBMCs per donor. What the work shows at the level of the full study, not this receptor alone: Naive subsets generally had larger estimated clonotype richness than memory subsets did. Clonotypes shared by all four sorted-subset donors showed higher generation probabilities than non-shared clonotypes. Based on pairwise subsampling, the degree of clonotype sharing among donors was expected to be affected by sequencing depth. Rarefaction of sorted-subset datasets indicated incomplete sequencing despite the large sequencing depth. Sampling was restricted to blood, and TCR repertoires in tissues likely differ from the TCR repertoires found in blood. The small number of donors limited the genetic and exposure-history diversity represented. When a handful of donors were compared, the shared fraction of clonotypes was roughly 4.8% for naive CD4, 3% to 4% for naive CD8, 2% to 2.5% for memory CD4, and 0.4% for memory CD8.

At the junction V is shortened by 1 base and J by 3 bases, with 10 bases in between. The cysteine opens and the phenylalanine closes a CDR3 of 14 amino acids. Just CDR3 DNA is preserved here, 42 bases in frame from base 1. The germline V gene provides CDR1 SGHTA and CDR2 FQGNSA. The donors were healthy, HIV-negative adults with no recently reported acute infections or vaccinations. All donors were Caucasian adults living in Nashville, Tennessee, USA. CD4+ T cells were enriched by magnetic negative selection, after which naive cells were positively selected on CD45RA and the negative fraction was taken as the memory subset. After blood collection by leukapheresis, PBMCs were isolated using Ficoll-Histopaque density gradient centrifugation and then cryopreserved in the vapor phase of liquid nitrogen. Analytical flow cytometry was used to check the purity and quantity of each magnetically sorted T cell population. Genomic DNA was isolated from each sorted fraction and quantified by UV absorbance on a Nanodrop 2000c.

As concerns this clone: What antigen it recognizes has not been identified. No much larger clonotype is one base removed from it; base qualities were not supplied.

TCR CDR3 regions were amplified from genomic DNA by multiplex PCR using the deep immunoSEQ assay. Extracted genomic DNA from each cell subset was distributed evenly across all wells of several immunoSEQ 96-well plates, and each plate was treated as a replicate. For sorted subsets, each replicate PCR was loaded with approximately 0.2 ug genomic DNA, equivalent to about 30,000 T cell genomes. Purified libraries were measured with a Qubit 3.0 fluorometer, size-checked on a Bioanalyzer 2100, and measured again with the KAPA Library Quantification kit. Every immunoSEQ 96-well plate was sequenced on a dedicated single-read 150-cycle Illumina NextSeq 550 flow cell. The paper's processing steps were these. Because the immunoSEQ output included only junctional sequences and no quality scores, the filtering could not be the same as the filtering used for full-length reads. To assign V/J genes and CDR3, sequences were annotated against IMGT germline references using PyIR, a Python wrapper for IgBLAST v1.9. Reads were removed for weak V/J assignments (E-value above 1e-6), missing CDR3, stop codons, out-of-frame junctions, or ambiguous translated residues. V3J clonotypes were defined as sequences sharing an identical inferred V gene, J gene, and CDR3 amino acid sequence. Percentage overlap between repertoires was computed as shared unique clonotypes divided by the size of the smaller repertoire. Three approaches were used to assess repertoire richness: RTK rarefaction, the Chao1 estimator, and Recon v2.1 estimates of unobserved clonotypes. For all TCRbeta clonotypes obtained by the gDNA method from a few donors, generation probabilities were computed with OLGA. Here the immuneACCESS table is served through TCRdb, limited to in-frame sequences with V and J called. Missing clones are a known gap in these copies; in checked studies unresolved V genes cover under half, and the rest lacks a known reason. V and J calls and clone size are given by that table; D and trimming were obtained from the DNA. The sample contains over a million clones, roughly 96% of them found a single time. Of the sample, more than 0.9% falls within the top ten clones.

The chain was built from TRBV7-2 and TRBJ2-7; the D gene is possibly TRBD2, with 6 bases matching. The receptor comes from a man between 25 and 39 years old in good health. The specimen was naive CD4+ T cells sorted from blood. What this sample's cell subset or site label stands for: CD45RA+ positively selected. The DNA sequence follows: TGTGCCAGCAGCTTAGTTTTGCGGGACTACGAGCAGTACTTC. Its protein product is CASSLVLRDYEQYF. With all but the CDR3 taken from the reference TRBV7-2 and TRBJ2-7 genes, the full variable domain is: GAGVSQSPSNKVTEKGKDVELRCDPISGHTALYWYRQSLGQGLEFLIYFQGNSAPDKSGLPSDRFSAERTGGSVSTLTIQRTQQEDSAVYLCASSLVLRDYEQYFGPGTRLTVT.